One and the same sample provided the 10 T cell receptor beta chains below, sequenced in a study of OX40 agonist ivuxolimab in advanced cancers. TCRdb's table, derived via immunoSEQ multiplex PCR, lists solely in-frame clones and lacks some. The table has some 61,000 clones, roughly nine tenths seen once; the top ten hold 4.5% to 6%. The material sequenced was CD4+ or CD8+ T cells sorted from blood, taken in a trial of the OX40 agonist ivuxolimab. The receptors stem from an adult with an advanced solid tumor such as melanoma, head and neck, liver or kidney cancer.

This chain links TRBV30 with TRBJ2-1; D gene unclear. CDR3 length equals 13 residues. Trimming shortened V by 0 bases and J by 1 base, and 4 bases separated the two germline ends. The germline CDR1 and CDR2 sequences are GTSNPN and SVGIG (reference sequence). For the CDR3, the DNA is TGTGCCTGGAGTGTGGGTTCCTACAATGAGCAGTTCTTC. Its translation is CAWSVGSYNEQFF. The whole variable domain, filled in from reference TRBV30 and TRBJ2-1, reads SQTIHQWPATLVQPVGSPLSLECTVEGTSNPNLYWYRQAAGRGLQLLFYSVGIGQISSEVPQNLSASRPQDRQFILSSKKLLLSDSGFYLCAWSVGSYNEQFFGPGTRLTVL.

This chain connects TRBV5-4 to TRBJ2-2; TRBD1 matches 8 bases. Per germline, CDR1 SGHNT and CDR2 YYREEE (reference sequence). CDR3 size: 16 residues. Germline trimming cut 4 bases from V and 3 bases from J; bases unmatched to any gene: 8. The chain's CDR3 is CASSPNPDRDTGELFF. In nucleotides, the CDR3 is TGTGCCAGCAGCCCAAACCCGGACAGGGACACCGGGGAGCTGTTTTTT.

This clone has just one count. J is TRBJ1-2 and V is TRBV7-9; 11 positions match TRBD1. CDR3 size: 15 residues. Germline-derived CDR1 and CDR2 are SEHNR and FQNEAQ (reference sequence). J gave up 3 bases and V 3 bases, and 3 bases lay outside the gene matches. The CDR3 spells CASSLGGQGDYGYTF. DNA for the CDR3: TGTGCCAGCAGCTTGGGGGGACAGGGGGACTATGGCTACACCTTC.

The chain uses TRBV5-1 and TRBJ2-1, with D perhaps matching TRBD1 (6 bases). The germline CDR1 and CDR2 sequences are SGHRS and YFSETQ. This CDR3 contains 15 residues. Trimming took off 1 base at V and 8 bases at J, with 16 bases between the two ends. The CDR3 coding sequence is TGCGCCAGCAGCTTGCCCAGGGGCCTAGAGGATGAGCAGTTCTTC. Translated: CASSLPRGLEDEQFF. Together with reference TRBV5-1 and TRBJ2-1, the CDR3 gives the full variable domain: KAGVTQTPRYLIKTRGQQVTLSCSPISGHRSVSWYQQTPGQGLQFLFEYFSETQRNKGNFPGRFSGRQFSNSRSEMNVSTLELGDSALYLCASSLPRGLEDEQFFGPGTRLTVL.

V is TRBV7-8 and J is TRBJ1-2; D gene unclear. The length of the CDR3 is 17 residues. V lost 1 base and J lost 2, with 17 bases in between. Germline CDR1 SGHVS, CDR2 FQNEAQ. The CDR3 here is CASSLVSRGLSNYGYTF. The DNA for the CDR3 is TGTGCCAGCAGCTTAGTGTCAAGAGGCCTCTCGAACTATGGCTACACCTTC.

The chain carries TRBV21-1 and TRBJ2-7; the table's TRBD2 call for D was not verified on the DNA. TRBV21-1 is a pseudogene. The CDR3 loop spans 14 amino acids. The CDR3 sequence is CASSNWREHYEQYF. The CDR3 nucleotides read TGTGCCAGCAGCAATTGGAGGGAACACTACGAGCAGTACTTC.

This chain joins TRBV19 and TRBJ1-1; the D gene is possibly TRBD1 (6 bases). CDR3 length: 13 residues. From germline, CDR1 is LNHDA and CDR2 SQIVND (reference sequence). V was shortened by 6 bases and J by 4 bases, with 12 bases between the two germline ends. The CDR3 DNA reads as TGTGCCAGTAGCCCACAGGGTCCCACTGAAGCTTTCTTT. Residues: CASSPQGPTEAFF.

DNA for the CDR3: TGCAGCGTTGGCTCTAGCCTCGATACGCAGTATTTT. This gives the protein CSVGSSLDTQYF. The chain employs TRBV29-1 and TRBJ2-3; perhaps TRBD2 as D (5 bases). Between the trimmed V and J ends, which lost 4 bases and 6 bases, there was a span of 11 bases. CDR3 length equals 12 residues. Germline V gives CDR1 SQVTM, CDR2 ANQGSEA.

CDR3 nucleotide sequence: TGTGCCAGCAGCTCCGGGCGCGATTCACCCCTCCACTTT. Translating it yields CASSSGRDSPLHF. This chain links TRBV11-3 with TRBJ1-6; D not certain. Trimming shortened V by 4 bases and J by 8 bases, and 9 bases separated the two germline ends. The CDR3 extends over 13 amino acids. The germline CDR1 and CDR2 sequences are SGHNT and YENEEA.

The CDR3 bases are TGTGCCAGCAGTGAAGAGTCGCAGCAGCCCCAGCATTTT. Amino acid sequence: CASSEESQQPQHF. The chain uses TRBV2 and TRBJ1-5; D is unclear. The V gene lost 1 base and the J gene lost 7 bases, with 8 bases spanning the gap. The CDR3 contains 13 residues. Germline V lookup: CDR1 SNHLY, CDR2 FYNNEI.